Sequencing of this T cell receptor beta chain was carried out in a study of shared clonotypes between healthy human individuals. Sequencing used immunoSEQ multiplex PCR; TCRdb keeps in-frame clones, though not all of them. Altogether about 1.1 million clones are present, 78% being singletons, with the ten largest covering 0.61%. CDR1 is SGHAT, CDR2 FQNNGV, per germline. There are 17 residues in the CDR3. Germline trimming cut 4 bases from V and 1 base from J; bases unmatched to any gene: 8. The gene calls are TRBV11-2 and TRBJ2-7, with 12 bases lining up with TRBD2. The sample was memory CD4+ T cells from PBMCs. The subset was: CD45RA-negative fraction. This receptor was obtained from a man aged 18 to 29 in good health. Some clones in this sample may be carry-over from other donors' samples. The CDR3 here is CASSSIRTSGMSYEQYF. CDR3 DNA sequence: TGTGCCAGCAGCTCGATAAGGACTAGCGGGATGTCCTACGAGCAGTACTTC. The entire variable domain, with the rest obtained from reference TRBV11-2 and TRBJ2-7, is as follows: EAGVAQSPRYKIIEKRQSVAFWCNPISGHATLYWYQQILGQGPKLLIQFQNNGVVDDSQLPKDRFSAERLKGVDSTLKIQPAKLEDSAVYLCASSSIRTSGMSYEQYFGPGTRLTVT.